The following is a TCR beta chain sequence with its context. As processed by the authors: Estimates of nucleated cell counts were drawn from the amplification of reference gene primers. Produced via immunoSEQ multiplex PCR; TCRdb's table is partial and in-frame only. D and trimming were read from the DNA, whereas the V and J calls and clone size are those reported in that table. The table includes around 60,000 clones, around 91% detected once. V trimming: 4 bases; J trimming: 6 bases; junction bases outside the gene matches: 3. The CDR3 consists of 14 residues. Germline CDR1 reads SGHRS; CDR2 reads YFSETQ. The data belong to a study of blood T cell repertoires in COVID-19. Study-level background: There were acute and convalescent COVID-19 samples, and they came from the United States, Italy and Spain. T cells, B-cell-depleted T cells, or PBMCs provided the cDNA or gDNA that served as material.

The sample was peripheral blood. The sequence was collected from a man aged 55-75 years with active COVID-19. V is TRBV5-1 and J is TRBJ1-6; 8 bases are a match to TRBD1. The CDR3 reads CASSQDRANSPLHF. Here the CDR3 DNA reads TGCGCCAGCAGCCAGGACAGGGCTAATTCACCCCTCCACTTT.